This T cell receptor beta chain was captured in a study of cytomegalovirus exposure and HLA in healthy donors. Broader study findings: TCR beta chains numbering some 160 were designated cytomegalovirus-associated. One variant, a missense change in DCLRE1C, was linked in a later analysis to TCR beta V- and J-gene trimming.

The CDR3 spans 14 residues. With 0 bases removed from V and 1 base from J, the gap between germline ends came to 7 bases. Looked up from germline, CDR1 is SGHRS and CDR2 is YFSETQ. Remarks on this clone: Its antigen is currently unknown. This specimen includes other DNA sequences encoding the same CDR3.

The PCR employed 60 Vbeta primers together with 13 Jbeta primers. Produced via immunoSEQ multiplex PCR; TCRdb's table is partial and in-frame only. The repertoire holds about 150,000 clones, more than 55% seen once, with 6.5% in the top ten. This TCR was recovered from a woman aged 60-75 years in good health and CMV-seronegative. Sequences were obtained from PBMCs. The chain carries TRBV5-1 and TRBJ2-5, with D possibly matching TRBD2 (6 bases). The CDR3 spells CASSLVGGQETQYF. The DNA for the CDR3 is TGCGCCAGCAGCTTGGTCGGGGGCCAAGAGACCCAGTACTTC.